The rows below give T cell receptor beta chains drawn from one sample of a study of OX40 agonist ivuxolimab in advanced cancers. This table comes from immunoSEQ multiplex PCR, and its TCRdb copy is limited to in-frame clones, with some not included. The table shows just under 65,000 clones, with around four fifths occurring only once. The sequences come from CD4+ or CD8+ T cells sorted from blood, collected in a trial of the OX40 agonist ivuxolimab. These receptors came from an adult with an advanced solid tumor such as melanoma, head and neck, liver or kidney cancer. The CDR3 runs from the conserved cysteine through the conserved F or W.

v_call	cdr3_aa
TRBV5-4	CASSRDSISGTEAFF
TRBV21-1	CASSSRDRGAYTEAFF
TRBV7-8	CASSYGLDTEAFF
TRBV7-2	CASSLGGSAHNEQFF
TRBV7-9	CASSWVGDTEAFF
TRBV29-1	CSVELGPGIYF
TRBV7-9	CASSTAGTSSYEQYF
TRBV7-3	CASSFFGIAGRYNEQFF
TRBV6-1	CASREGGSIRLGYTF
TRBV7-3	CASSLTGLWNTGELFF
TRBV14	CASSRTSGSVGEQFF